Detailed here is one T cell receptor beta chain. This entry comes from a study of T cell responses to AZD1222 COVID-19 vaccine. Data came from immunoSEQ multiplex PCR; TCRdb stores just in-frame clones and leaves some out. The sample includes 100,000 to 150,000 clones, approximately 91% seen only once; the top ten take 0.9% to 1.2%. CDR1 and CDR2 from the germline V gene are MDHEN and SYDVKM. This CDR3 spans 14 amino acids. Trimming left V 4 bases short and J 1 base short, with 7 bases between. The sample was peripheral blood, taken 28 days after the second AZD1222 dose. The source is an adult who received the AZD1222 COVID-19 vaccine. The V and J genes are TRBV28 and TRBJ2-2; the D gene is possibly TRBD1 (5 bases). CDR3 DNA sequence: TGTGCCAGCAGTTCAACAGGGAACACCGGGGAGCTGTTTTTT. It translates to CASSSTGNTGELFF.